The source of this T cell receptor beta chain is a study of CD4 T cells in relation to SARS-CoV-2 and coronaviruses. Unexposed donor CD4+ T cells date from 2011-2018, before the COVID-19 pandemic. CD4+ T cells were isolated from the cells after nine to eleven days of culture. As for this clone: Its antigen remains unknown.

The CDR3 extends over 15 amino acids. V was clipped by 5 bases and J by 0 bases; unmatched bases: 4. Per the germline V gene, CDR1 is MDHEN and CDR2 is SYDVKM. Libraries were prepared by immunoSEQ multiplex PCR; TCRdb keeps only in-frame clonotypes and omits some of them. The sample includes tens of thousands of clones, under 80% of them seen just once. The chain is built from TRBV28 and TRBJ2-1; 7 bases are shared with TRBD2. The specimen was CD4+ T cells from PBMCs, cultured in vitro. The TCR comes from a human donor in good health. The CDR3 sequence: CASSTTGGSYNEQFF. In DNA form, the CDR3 reads TGTGCCAGCAGTACAACGGGGGGCTCCTACAATGAGCAGTTCTTC.